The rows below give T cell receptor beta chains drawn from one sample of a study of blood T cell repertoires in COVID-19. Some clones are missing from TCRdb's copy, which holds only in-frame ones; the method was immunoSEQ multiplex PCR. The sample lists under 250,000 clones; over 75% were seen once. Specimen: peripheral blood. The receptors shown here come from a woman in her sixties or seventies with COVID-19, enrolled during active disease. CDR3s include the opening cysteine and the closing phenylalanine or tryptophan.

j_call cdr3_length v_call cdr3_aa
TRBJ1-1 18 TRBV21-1 CASSKAWDSRPPNTEAFF
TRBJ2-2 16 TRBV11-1 CASSPFQSTGAGELFF
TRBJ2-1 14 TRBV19 CASHRRGINNEQFF
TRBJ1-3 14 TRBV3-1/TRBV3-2 CASNLQGAGNTIYF
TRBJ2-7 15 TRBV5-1 CASSAAGTRLDEQYF
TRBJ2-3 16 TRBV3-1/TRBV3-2 CASSQSSSGALDTQYF
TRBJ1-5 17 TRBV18 CASSPPGGQGGNQPQHF
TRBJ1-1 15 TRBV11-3 CASSLDGSSFSVAFF
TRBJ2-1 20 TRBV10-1 CASILTAGTSGLRGNNEQFF
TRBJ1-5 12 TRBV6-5 CASSPGGQPQHF
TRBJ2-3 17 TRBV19 CASNRGWEREGTDTQYF
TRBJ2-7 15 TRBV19 CASSPRTSGAYEQYF
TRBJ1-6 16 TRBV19 CASSIGSGANNSPLHF
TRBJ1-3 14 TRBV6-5 CASSLAPQMNTIYF
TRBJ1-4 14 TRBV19 CATNTQTTNEKLFF
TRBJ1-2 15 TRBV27 CASRSTGQANYGYTF
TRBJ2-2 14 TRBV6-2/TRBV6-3 CASSQNRATGELFF
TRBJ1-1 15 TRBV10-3 CAISESPGQGMGAFF
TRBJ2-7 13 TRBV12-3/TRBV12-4 CASSVSGSYEQYF
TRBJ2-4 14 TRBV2 CASRNDLAKNIQYF
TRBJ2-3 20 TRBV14 CASRPGAARGLALYRDTQYF
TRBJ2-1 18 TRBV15 CATSRRGLTSRSYNEQFF
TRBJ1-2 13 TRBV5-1 CASSPTGRGGYTF
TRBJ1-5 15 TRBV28 CASSLLGQGGQPQHF
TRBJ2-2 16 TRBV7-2 CASSASSGENTGELFF
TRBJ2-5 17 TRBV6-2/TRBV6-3 CASSLSRLAGVLETQYF
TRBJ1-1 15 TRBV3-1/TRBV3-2 CASSLAGAANTEAFF
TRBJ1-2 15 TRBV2 CASKEGTFLSYGYTF
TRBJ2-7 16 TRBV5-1 CASSLGTDRGIYEQYF
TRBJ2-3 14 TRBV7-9 CASSLGRDADTQYF
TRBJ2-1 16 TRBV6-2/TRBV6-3 CASSDRTSGSYNEQFF
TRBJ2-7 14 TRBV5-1 CASSAGTPNYEQYF
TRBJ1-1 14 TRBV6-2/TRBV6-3 CASSYRQGSTEAFF
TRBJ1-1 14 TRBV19 CASSEGEPRTEAFF
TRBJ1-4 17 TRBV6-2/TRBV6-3 CASSLGQKDATNEKLFF
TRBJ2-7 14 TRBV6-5 CASIPPGSPYEQYF
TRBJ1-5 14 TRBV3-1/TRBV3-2 CASSQQGARQPQHF
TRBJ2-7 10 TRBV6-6 CATGRYEQYF
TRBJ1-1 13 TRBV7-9 CASSPRDINLGGF
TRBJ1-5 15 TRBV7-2 CASSTPGQGIEPQHF
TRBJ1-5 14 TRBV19 CASSDRGSNQPQHF
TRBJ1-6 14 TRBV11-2 CASSGGFYNSPLHF
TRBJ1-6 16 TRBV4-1 CASSQDMNSYNSPLHF
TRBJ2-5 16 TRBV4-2 CASSPMRYGLKETQYF
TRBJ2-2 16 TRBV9 CASSVEWTANTGELFF
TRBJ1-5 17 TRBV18 CASSPASGERRNQPQHF
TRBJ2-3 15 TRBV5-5 CASSLQLFSTDTQYF
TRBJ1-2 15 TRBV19 CASTSMGPALYGYTF
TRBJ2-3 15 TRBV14 CASSLLGGGTDTQYF
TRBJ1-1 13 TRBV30 CAWRAGGGLGAFF
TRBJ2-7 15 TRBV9 CASSVDGTIPYEQYF
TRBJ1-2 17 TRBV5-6 CASSYAPQGGQGYGYTF
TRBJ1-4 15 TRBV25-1 CASSFRTGDTEKLFF
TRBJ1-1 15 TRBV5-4 CASSSTGARNTEAFF
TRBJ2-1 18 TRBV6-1 CASSEAPRQLGPYNEQFF
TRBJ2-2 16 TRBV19 CASSILGLAGAGELFF
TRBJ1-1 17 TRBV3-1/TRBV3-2 CASSRRRGWGGSTEAFF
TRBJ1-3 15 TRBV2 CASSKTGSSGNTIYF
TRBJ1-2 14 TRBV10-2 CASSESTVRNGYTF